The 8 T cell receptor beta chains below were found in one sample sequenced in a study of blood T cells in healthy people across ages. PCR was performed a second time for 7 to 11 cycles using a sample-barcoded 5' primer and a J-beta primer mix. TCRdb passed the 5' RACE reads through MiXCR, listing each CDR3 protein once. The profile shows 750,000 to 1,000,000 distinct CDR3 sequences, almost 30% of them singletons. Separately, the same data were catalogued under a study of T cells of mothers and their children.

The sequenced material came from blood. The receptors here all came from a woman aged 40 to 50 in good health.

The sample holds a few counts of this clonotype. This chain uses TRBV3-1 with TRBJ2-5, with TRBD2 as a possible D gene (7 bases). Trimming removed 0 bases at V and 2 bases at J, with 16 bases between. There are 17 residues in the CDR3. The germline CDR1 and CDR2 sequences are LGHDT and YNNKEL (reference sequence). The CDR3 bases are TGTGCCAGCAGCCAAGATCCCGTGGGGGGGCGGCAAGAGACCCAGTACTTC. It is translated as CASSQDPVGGRQETQYF.

V gene TRBV28 combines with J gene TRBJ1-1, with 7 nucleotides matching TRBD1. Germline CDR1 is MDHEN and CDR2 is SYDVKM. V shed 6 bases, J shed 6 bases, and the junction held 13 bases outside the gene matches. The CDR3 has 15 amino acids. The CDR3 coding sequence is TGTGCCAGCAGCCTTTTTGCAGGGGGGGGCCCTGAAGCTTTCTTT. This translates into CASSLFAGGGPEAFF.

V is TRBV5-4 and J is TRBJ1-1, with 7 bases identical to TRBD1. The germline gives CDR1 SGHNT, CDR2 YYREEE (reference sequence). The length of the CDR3 is 15 residues. The V gene end was trimmed by 4 bases and the J gene end by 0 bases; junction bases not matched to a gene: 6. CDR3 sequence: CASSRDSVMNTEAFF. In nucleotides, the CDR3 is TGTGCCAGCAGCCGGGACAGCGTAATGAACACTGAAGCTTTCTTT.

With regard to this clonotype: At one end the junction does not follow the germline gene, possibly because of a read error. The chain joins TRBV18 to TRBJ2-2; D ambiguous. Germline V gene lookup returns CDR1 KGHSH and CDR2 LQKENI. The CDR3 runs 14 residues. CDR3 in amino acids: CATSPPGMAGELFF. In DNA, the CDR3 is TGTGCCACCTCACCACCCGGAATGGCCGGGGAGCTGTTTTTT. Variable domain in full (rest from reference TRBV18 and TRBJ2-2): NAGVMQNPRHLVRRRGQEARLRCSPMKGHSHVYWYRQLPEEGLKFMVYLQKENIIDESGMPKERFSAEFPKEGPSILRIQQVVRGDSAAYFCATSPPGMAGELFFGEGSRLTVL.

This clonotype was seen a handful of times. The chain has TRBV3-1 and TRBJ2-1, with D unresolved. This CDR3 is 13 amino acids long. The germline V and J ends were trimmed by 1 base and 6 bases, with 7 bases remaining between them. CDR1 is LGHDT, CDR2 YNNKEL, per germline (reference sequence). The chain's CDR3 is CASSQGMGNEQFF. CDR3 sequence (DNA): TGTGCCAGCAGCCAAGGAATGGGCAATGAGCAGTTCTTC.

Comments on this clonotype: One end of the junction is discordant with germline, which a read error may explain. The chain uses TRBV5-1 and TRBJ2-7; 8 bases are a match to TRBD1. The CDR3 is 15 amino acids. Germline V CDR1 and CDR2: SGHRS, YFSETQ. The CDR3 coding sequence is TGCGCCGGCAGCTTGTCCGGGACAGGATACCGCGAGCAGTACTTC. It yields the protein CAGSLSGTGYREQYF.

The chain employs TRBV7-2 and TRBJ2-5; TRBD2 matches 10 bases. The ends lost 7 bases at V and 2 bases at J; junction bases unmatched: 4. The CDR3 extends over 14 amino acids. Germline V gene lookup returns CDR1 SGHTA and CDR2 FQGNSA. In DNA, the CDR3 is TGTGCCAGCACCCAGCGGGGGGGGCAAGAGACCCAGTACTTC. Residues: CASTQRGGQETQYF.

This clonotype has just a few counts. The chain joins TRBV7-3 to TRBJ2-2; the D is unclear. In germline, CDR1 is SGHTA, CDR2 FQGTGA. CDR3 length equals 13 residues. Trimming pared 5 bases from V and 2 bases from J, leaving 6 bases between. CDR3 loop: CASSRANTGELFF. CDR3 sequence (DNA): TGTGCCAGCAGCCGAGCCAACACCGGGGAGCTGTTTTTT.